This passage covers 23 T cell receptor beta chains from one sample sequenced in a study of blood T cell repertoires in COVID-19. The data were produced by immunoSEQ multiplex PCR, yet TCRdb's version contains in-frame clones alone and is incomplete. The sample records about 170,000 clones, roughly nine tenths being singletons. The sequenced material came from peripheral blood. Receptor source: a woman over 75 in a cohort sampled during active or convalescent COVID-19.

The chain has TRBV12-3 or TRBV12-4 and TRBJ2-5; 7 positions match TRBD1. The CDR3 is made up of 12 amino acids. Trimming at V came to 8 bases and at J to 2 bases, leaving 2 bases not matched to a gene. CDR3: CASGQEQETQYF. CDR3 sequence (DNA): TGTGCCAGCGGACAGGAGCAAGAGACCCAGTACTTC.

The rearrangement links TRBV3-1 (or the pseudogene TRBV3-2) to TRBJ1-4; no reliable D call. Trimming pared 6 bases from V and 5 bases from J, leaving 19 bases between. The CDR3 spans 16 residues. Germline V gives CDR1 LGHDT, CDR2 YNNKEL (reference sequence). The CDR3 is CASSKGGGLSNEKLFF. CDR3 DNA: TGTGCCAGCAGTAAGGGAGGCGGACTGAGCAATGAAAAACTGTTTTTT.

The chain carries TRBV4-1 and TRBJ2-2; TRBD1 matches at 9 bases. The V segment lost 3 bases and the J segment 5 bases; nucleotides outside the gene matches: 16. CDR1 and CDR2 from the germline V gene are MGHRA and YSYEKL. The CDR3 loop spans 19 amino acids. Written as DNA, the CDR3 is TGCGCCAGCAGCCAGTATCCGGGACAGGGCCATATCGATACCGGGGAGCTGTTTTTT. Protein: CASSQYPGQGHIDTGELFF.

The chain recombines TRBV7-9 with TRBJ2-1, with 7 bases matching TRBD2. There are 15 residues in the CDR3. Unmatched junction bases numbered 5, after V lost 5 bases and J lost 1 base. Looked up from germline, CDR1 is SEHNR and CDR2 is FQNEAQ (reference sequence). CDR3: CASSPLGGSYNEQFF. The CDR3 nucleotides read TGTGCCAGCAGCCCCTTGGGAGGGTCCTACAATGAGCAGTTCTTC.

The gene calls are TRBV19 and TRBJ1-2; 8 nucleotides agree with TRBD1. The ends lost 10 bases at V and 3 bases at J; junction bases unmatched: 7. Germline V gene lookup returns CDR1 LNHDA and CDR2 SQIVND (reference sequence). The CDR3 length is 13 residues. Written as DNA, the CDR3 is TGTGCCACCTCCCCGACAGGGGACTATGGCTACACCTTC. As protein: CATSPTGDYGYTF.

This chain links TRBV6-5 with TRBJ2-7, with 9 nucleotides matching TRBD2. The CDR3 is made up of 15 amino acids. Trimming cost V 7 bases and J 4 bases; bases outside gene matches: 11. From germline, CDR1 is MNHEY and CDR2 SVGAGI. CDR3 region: CASTIGAGGPYEQYV. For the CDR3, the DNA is TGTGCCAGCACAATAGGGGCGGGAGGGCCTTACGAGCAGTACGTC.

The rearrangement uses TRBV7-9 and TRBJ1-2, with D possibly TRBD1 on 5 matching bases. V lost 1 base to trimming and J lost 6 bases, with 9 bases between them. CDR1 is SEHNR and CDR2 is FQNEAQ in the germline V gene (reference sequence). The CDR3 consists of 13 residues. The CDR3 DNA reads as TGTGCCAGCAGCTTAGGGGCAGGGAATGGCTACACCTTC. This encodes CASSLGAGNGYTF.

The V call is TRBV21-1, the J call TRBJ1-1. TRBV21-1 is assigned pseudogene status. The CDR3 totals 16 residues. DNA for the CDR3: TGTGCCAGCAGCAAAGTACTGATTCCTAGGTGCACTGAAGCTTTCTTT. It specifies CASSKVLIPRCTEAFF.

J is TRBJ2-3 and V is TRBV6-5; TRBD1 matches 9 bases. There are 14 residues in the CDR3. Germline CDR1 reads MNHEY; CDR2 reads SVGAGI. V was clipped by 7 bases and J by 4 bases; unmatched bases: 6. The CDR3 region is CASILTGGADTQYF. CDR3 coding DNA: TGTGCCAGCATCCTAACAGGGGGCGCAGATACGCAGTATTTT.

The CDR3 DNA follows: TGTGCCAGCAGCTGGACTCGCACCGGGGAGCTGTTTTTT. Translating gives CASSWTRTGELFF. The gene calls are TRBV5-8 and TRBJ2-2; TRBD2 is a possible D gene (5 bases). V lost 3 bases and J 4 bases, leaving 7 bases between the germline ends. CDR1 SGHTS and CDR2 YDEGEE come from the germline V gene. The CDR3 runs 13 residues.

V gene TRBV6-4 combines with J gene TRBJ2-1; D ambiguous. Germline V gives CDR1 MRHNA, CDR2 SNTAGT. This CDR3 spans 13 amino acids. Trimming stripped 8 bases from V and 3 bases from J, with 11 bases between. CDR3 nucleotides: TGTGCCAGCTTCTGGCGGAGCTACAATGAGCAGTTCTTC. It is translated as CASFWRSYNEQFF.

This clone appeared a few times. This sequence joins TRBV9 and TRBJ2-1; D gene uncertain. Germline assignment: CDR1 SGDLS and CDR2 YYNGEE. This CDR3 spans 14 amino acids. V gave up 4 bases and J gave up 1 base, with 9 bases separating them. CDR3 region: CASSPLGSYNEQFF. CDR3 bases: TGTGCCAGCAGCCCGCTAGGTTCCTACAATGAGCAGTTCTTC.

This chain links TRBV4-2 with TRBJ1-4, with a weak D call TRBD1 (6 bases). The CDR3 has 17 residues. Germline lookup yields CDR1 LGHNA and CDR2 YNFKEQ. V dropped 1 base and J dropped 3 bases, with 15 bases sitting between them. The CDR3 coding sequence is TGTGCCAGCAGCCAAGTGGGGAAGGGGGGGGCTAATGAAAAACTGTTTTTT. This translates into CASSQVGKGGANEKLFF.

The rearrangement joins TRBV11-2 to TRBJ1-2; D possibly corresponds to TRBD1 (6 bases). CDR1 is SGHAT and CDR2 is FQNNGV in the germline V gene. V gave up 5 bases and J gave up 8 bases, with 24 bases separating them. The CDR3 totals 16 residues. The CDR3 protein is CASSPIIGRGAFGYTF. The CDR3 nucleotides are TGTGCCAGCAGCCCCATCATAGGCCGGGGGGCGTTCGGCTACACCTTC.

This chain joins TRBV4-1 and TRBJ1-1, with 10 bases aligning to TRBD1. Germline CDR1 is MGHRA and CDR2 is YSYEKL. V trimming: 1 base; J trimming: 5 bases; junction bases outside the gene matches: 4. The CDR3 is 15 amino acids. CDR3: CASSQGDRGGTEAFF. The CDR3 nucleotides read TGCGCCAGCAGCCAAGGGGACAGGGGAGGAACTGAAGCTTTCTTT.

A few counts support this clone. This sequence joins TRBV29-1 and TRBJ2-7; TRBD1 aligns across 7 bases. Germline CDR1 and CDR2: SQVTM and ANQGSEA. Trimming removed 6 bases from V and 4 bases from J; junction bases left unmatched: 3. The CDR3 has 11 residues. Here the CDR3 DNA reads TGCAGCGTCGCGGACAGGTACGAGCAGTACTTC. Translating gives CSVADRYEQYF.

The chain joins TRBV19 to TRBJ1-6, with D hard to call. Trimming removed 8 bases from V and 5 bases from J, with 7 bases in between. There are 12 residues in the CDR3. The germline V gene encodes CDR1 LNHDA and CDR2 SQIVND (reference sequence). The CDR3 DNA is TGTGCCAGTCATCAAAATAATTCACCCCTCCACTTT. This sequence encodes CASHQNNSPLHF.

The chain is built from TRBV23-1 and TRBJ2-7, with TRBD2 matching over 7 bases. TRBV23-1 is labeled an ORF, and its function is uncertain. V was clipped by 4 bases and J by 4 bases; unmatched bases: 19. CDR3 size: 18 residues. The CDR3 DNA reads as TGCGCCAGCAGTCCATTCCACCGCCGGGGAGGGGTCCCTTACGAGCAGTACGTC. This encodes CASSPFHRRGGVPYEQYV.

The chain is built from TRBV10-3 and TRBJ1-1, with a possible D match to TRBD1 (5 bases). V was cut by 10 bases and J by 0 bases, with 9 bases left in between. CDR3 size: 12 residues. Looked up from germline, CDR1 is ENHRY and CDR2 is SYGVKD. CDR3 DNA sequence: TGTGCCAGCGGGGGGGTGAACACTGAAGCTTTCTTT. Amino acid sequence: CASGGVNTEAFF.

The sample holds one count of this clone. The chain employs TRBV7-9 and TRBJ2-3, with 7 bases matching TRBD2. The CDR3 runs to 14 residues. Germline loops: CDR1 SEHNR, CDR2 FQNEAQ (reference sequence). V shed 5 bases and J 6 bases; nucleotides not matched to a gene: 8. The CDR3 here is CASSPWTSADTQYF. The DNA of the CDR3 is TGTGCCAGCAGCCCATGGACTAGTGCGGATACGCAGTATTTT.

The CDR3 loop reads CASSLGDRVVFDYEQYF. Written as DNA, the CDR3 is TGTGCCAGCAGCTTAGGGGACAGGGTGGTCTTTGACTACGAGCAGTACTTC. The chain joins TRBV11-2 to TRBJ2-7, with 9 bases identical to TRBD1. The V gene end was trimmed by 1 base and the J gene end by 3 bases; junction bases not matched to a gene: 10. CDR1 and CDR2 (germline): SGHAT, FQNNGV. The CDR3 is 17 amino acids.

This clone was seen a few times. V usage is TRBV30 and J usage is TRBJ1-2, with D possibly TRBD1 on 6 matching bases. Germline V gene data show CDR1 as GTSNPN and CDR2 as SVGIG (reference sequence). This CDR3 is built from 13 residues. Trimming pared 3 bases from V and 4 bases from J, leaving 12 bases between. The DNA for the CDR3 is TGTGCCTGGAGAAACAGGGAGGGCTATGGCTACACCTTC. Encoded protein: CAWRNREGYGYTF.

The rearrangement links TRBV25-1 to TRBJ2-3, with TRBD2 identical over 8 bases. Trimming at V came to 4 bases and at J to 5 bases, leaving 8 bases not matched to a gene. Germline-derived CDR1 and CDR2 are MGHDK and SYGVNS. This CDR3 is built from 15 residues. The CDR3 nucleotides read TGTGCCAGCAGTGTCAGCGGGAGTGGGGGAGATACGCAGTATTTT. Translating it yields CASSVSGSGGDTQYF. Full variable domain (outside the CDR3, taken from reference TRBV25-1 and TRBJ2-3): EADIYQTPRYLVIGTGKKITLECSQTMGHDKMYWYQQDPGMELHLIHYSYGVNSTEKGDLSSESTVSRIRTEHFPLTLESARPSHTSQYLCASSVSGSGGDTQYFGPGTRLTVL.